This T cell receptor (beta chain) came from a study of molecular identifiers for immune sequencing clone quantification. TCRdb reanalysed the PCR reads using MiXCR and keeps one entry per CDR3 protein. The table has roughly 300,000 distinct CDR3 sequences, roughly 24% seen once. Every naive CD8 library was made from between about 18,000 and 1,100,000 sorted cells with 10%, 30% or 50% RNA. Study-level points and caveats: The share of molecules held by clones above 20 RNA copies was over 97% in effector cells and under 1% in naive cells.

As to this clonotype: Its cognate antigen is unknown.

CDR3 length: 15 residues. The ends were cut back, 0 bases at V and 6 bases at J, with 14 bases in the middle. Germline CDR1 is LGHNA and CDR2 is YSLEER. The chain uses TRBV4-3 and TRBJ1-1; unclear D gene. The receptor was isolated from a human donor in good health. Some libraries in this study had Jurkat cell RNA spiked in. Sequencing was carried out using naive CD8+ T cells from blood, with Jurkat cell RNA spiked in. Sample subset: FACS-sorted CD8+CD4-CCR7+CD45RA+ naive T cells. CDR3 in DNA: TGCGCCAGCAGCCAAGATGGGTCCTCTTTTGCTGAAGCTTTCTTT. This codes for CASSQDGSSFAEAFF.